This T cell receptor beta chain was profiled in a study of early T cells in non-severe SARS-CoV-2 infection. In this sample, this clonotype turned up a few times. MiXCR was run by TCRdb on the 5' RACE reads, yielding one entry per CDR3 protein. The repertoire consists of about 60,000 distinct CDR3 sequences, with around 13% occurring once and the leading ten covering 4.5% to 5.5%. What was sequenced was whole blood. The clonotype comes from an adult who was a healthcare worker with PCR-confirmed SARS-CoV-2 infection or an uninfected control (not recorded which).

CDR3 sequence (DNA): TGTGCCAGCAGTGGGCGGGGCTACACCTTC. Amino acid sequence: CASSGRGYTF. This chain links TRBV7-9 with TRBJ1-2; no clear D gene. The germline V and J ends were trimmed by 6 bases and 8 bases, with 7 bases remaining between them. CDR1 and CDR2 (germline): SEHNR, FQNEAQ (reference sequence). The CDR3 runs 10 residues.